The present T cell receptor beta chain was sequenced within a study of blood T cells in healthy people across ages. Whole-study findings and limits: The donors' CMV status was not determined, possibly confounding changes in expanded clonotypes. What prevented conclusive comparison of naive and antigen-experienced cells was that PBMCs were unsorted.

Primed by a sample-barcoded 5' primer and a J-beta primer mix, a second PCR proceeded for about 6 to 12 cycles. A single record per CDR3 protein comes from TCRdb applying MiXCR to the 5' RACE reads. The data hold around 970,000 distinct CDR3 sequences, with about 53% observed a single time. This clonotype was observed a single time. The antigen remains undetermined. Each sample had at least 6.5 million PBMCs isolated. The CDR3 runs to 14 residues. Germline V gene sequence: CDR1 SGHRS, CDR2 YFSETQ. The V and J ends lost 0 bases and 8 bases respectively, with 14 bases between them. The TCR originated in a woman aged 55-70 years in good health. The V call is TRBV5-1, the J call TRBJ1-1; D not resolved. Material for sequencing was blood. The CDR3 nucleotides are TGCGCCAGCAGCTTGGGTACAGAAAGAACAGAAGCTTTCTTT. Translating gives CASSLGTERTEAFF.